The 8 T cell receptor beta chains below all came from one sample that was sequenced in a study of response to subunit inactivated influenza vaccine. Each CDR3 protein is one row after TCRdb ran MiXCR on the RT-PCR reads. Here the sample spans roughly 550,000 distinct CDR3 sequences, under 30% being singletons. A further study also used this sample, focusing on T cells expressing NK-cell markers. That publication notes: Researchers built TCR beta cDNA using 5'RACE template switching with UMIs.

This specimen was CD4+ T cells sorted from PBMCs, taken 12 days after vaccination. The source of these receptors is a man between 45 and 60 years old who received an inactivated influenza vaccine.

A note on this clonotype: This could be a read error, since a much larger clone is one nucleotide away. No conserved phenylalanine or tryptophan is present at the end of the CDR3, so a read error is the likely explanation. The rearrangement uses TRBV3-1 and TRBJ2-7; perhaps D is TRBD1 or TRBD2 (5 bases each). The germline V gene has CDR1 LGHDT and CDR2 YNNKEL (reference sequence). The CDR3 is made up of 12 amino acids. Trimming took off 1 base at V and 6 bases at J, with 7 bases between the two ends. The CDR3 is CASSQVGTEQYL. In nucleotides, the CDR3 is TGTGCCAGCAGCCAAGTCGGGACCGAGCAGTACTTG.

This clonotype was observed at least ten times. This rearrangement joins TRBV12-3 or TRBV12-4 to TRBJ1-2; no clear D gene. This CDR3 region has 13 residues. The germline V and J ends were trimmed by 5 bases and 1 base, with 8 bases remaining between them. CDR3 DNA sequence: TGTGCCAGCAGTCCCCGGGATAACTATGGCTACACCTTC. It specifies CASSPRDNYGYTF.

This clonotype was detected ten times or more. Without the conserved terminal phenylalanine or tryptophan, this CDR3 likely stems from a read error. The limits of the CDR3 on the DNA are not certain, so only TCRdb's listed CDR3 is given. This chain joins TRBV10-3 and TRBJ1-2; the table's D call TRBD1 went unverified against the DNA. Both ends counted, the CDR3 spans 11 residues. Looked up from germline, CDR1 is ENHRY and CDR2 is SYGVKD. The CDR3 spells CAIGTGWEVSL.

The rearrangement joins TRBV12-3 or TRBV12-4 to TRBJ2-7; the D gene is possibly TRBD2 (5 bases). V lost 5 bases to trimming and J lost 2 bases, with 13 bases between them. The CDR3 covers 14 residues. The CDR3 DNA follows: TGTGCCAGCAGTGCAGCGGACGGGGCCTACGAGCAGTACTTC. This codes for CASSAADGAYEQYF.

J is TRBJ1-4 and V is TRBV30; D is perhaps TRBD1 (5 bases). Germline loops: CDR1 GTSNPN, CDR2 SVGIG (reference sequence). The CDR3 is 12 residues long. V was cut by 0 bases and J by 7 bases, with 6 bases left in between. The CDR3 reads CAWSVGREKLFF. The CDR3 DNA reads TGTGCCTGGAGTGTGGGGCGTGAAAAACTGTTTTTT.

This clonotype was found a few times. V usage is TRBV2 and J usage is TRBJ2-7, with 10 bases aligning to TRBD2. Germline-derived CDR1 and CDR2 are SNHLY and FYNNEI. J was trimmed by 4 bases and V by 6 bases; bases with no gene match: 9. The length of the CDR3 is 15 residues. Written as DNA, the CDR3 is TGTGCCAGCAGGCGGAGCGGGAGGGCCGGATACGAGCAGTACTTC. It yields the protein CASRRSGRAGYEQYF.

The rearrangement joins TRBV12-3 or TRBV12-4 to TRBJ2-4; 9 nucleotides agree with TRBD1. Losses at the gene ends were 5 bases for V and 7 bases for J; bases not matched to a gene: 3. The CDR3 totals 13 residues. The chain's CDR3 is CASSMTGGNIQYF. As DNA, the CDR3 is TGTGCCAGCAGTATGACAGGGGGGAACATTCAGTACTTC.

This clonotype was seen a few times. The CDR3 DNA follows: TGCGCCAGCAGCTTGGATGGGCCATACAATGAGCAGTTCTTC. This codes for CASSLDGPYNEQFF. The V and J genes are TRBV5-1 and TRBJ2-1; D unresolved. CDR3 length equals 14 residues. Germline CDR1 and CDR2: SGHRS and YFSETQ. Trimming removed 0 bases from V and 4 bases from J, with 8 bases in between.